This is a list of T cell receptor beta chains from one sample in a study of T cell clones after liver transplantation. Profiling relied on immunoSEQ multiplex PCR, and the TCRdb table lists in-frame clones only, not all of them. The sample includes approximately 12,000 clones, approximately 73% seen only once; the top ten take 30% to 40%. The material sequenced was CD8+ T cells from blood, taken at the 22-month timepoint. The receptors derive from a human patient who received a liver transplant. Some T cells may have come from the graft donor. CDR3s include the opening cysteine and the closing phenylalanine or tryptophan. D genes are given only for firm matches. Expanded clones get a size class; other rows say once, few or many, or leave the size out.

v_gene	j_gene	d_gene	abundance	CDR3aa	CDR3nt
TRBV6-1	TRBJ2-2	.	many	CATLLGENTGELFF	TGTGCCACCCTGTTGGGGGAGAACACCGGGGAGCTGTTTTTT
TRBV6-5	TRBJ1-3	.	few	CASSYDRIGNTIYF	TGTGCCAGCAGTTACGACAGAATTGGAAACACCATATATTTT
TRBV27	TRBJ2-7	TRBD1	.	CASSLSRGQGYEQYF	TGTGCCAGCAGTTTATCTCGGGGACAGGGGTACGAGCAGTACTTC
TRBV7-2	TRBJ2-7	TRBD2	.	CASSQLLAGTPYEQYF	TGTGCCAGCAGCCAACTCCTAGCGGGTACACCCTACGAGCAGTACTTC
TRBV2	TRBJ1-1	.	.	CASSEWLRGGTEAFF	TGTGCCAGCAGTGAATGGTTAAGAGGGGGCACTGAAGCTTTCTTT
TRBV4-3	TRBJ2-3	.	.	CASSQGPGGRLDTQYF	TGCGCCAGCAGCCAGGGCCCCGGTGGGAGGCTAGATACGCAGTATTTT
TRBV9	TRBJ2-5	.	.	CASKGDGETQYF	TGTGCCAGCAAGGGGGATGGAGAGACCCAGTACTTC
TRBV29-1	TRBJ2-4	.	.	CSVESGLAKNIQYF	TGCAGCGTTGAGTCGGGACTAGCCAAAAACATTCAGTACTTC
TRBV10-3	TRBJ1-1	.	few	CAISEYDSLNTEAFF	TGTGCCATCAGTGAGTACGACAGCCTGAACACTGAAGCTTTCTTT
TRBV7-9	TRBJ2-5	.	once	CASSSNRDTQETQYF	TGTGCCAGCAGCTCAAACCGGGACACACAAGAGACCCAGTACTTC
TRBV19	TRBJ1-1	TRBD1	.	CASKVTGGMNTEAFF	TGTGCCAGTAAAGTAACAGGGGGTATGAACACTGAAGCTTTCTTT
TRBV5-4	TRBJ2-7	TRBD2	.	CASSLWGGGSNEQYF	TGTGCCAGCAGCTTGTGGGGGGGAGGGTCTAACGAGCAGTACTTC
TRBV16	TRBJ2-7	TRBD1	.	CASSQSGGGEQYF	TGTGCCAGCAGCCAATCAGGGGGCGGCGAGCAGTACTTC
TRBV28	TRBJ1-1	.	.	CASSWGSSEAFF	TGTGCCAGCAGTTGGGGGAGTTCTGAAGCTTTCTTT
TRBV5-5	TRBJ2-5	.	once	CASSPSGEGLHARETQYF	TGTGCCAGCAGCCCCTCGGGCGAGGGACTCCATGCGCGAGAGACCCAGTACTTC
TRBV19	TRBJ2-1	.	.	CASSMEGQYNEQFF	TGTGCCAGTAGTATGGAGGGACAGTACAATGAGCAGTTCTTC
TRBV2	TRBJ1-4	.	.	CASIRGAATNEKLFF	TGTGCCAGCATCCGGGGGGCAGCAACTAATGAAAAACTGTTTTTT
TRBV5-1	TRBJ2-7	TRBD1	few	CASSGQGEFESYEQYF	TGCGCCAGCAGTGGACAGGGTGAGTTCGAATCCTACGAGCAGTACTTC
TRBV6-4	TRBJ1-2	.	.	CASSEFSSPGVDYGYTF	TGTGCCAGCAGTGAATTTAGCAGTCCCGGGGTAGACTATGGCTACACCTTC
TRBV14	TRBJ2-7	.	few	CASSIAYEQYF	TGTGCCAGCAGCATCGCCTACGAGCAGTACTTC
TRBV5-8	TRBJ2-7	.	few	CASTTGNEQYF	TGTGCCAGCACTACGGGCAACGAGCAGTACTTC
TRBV6-6	TRBJ2-7	.	.	CAERGTGPNEQYF	TGTGCCGAAAGGGGGACTGGGCCCAACGAGCAGTACTTC
TRBV7-3	TRBJ2-7	.	.	CASSLRRDGGPEQYF	TGTGCCAGCAGCTTAAGACGGGACGGGGGGCCCGAGCAGTACTTC
TRBV10-2	TRBJ1-5	.	.	CASSEASPSNQPQHF	TGCGCCAGCAGTGAGGCGAGTCCTAGCAATCAGCCCCAGCATTTT
TRBV10-3	TRBJ2-5	TRBD1	.	CAISESGGNQETQYF	TGTGCCATCAGTGAGTCAGGGGGCAACCAAGAGACCCAGTACTTC
TRBV5-4	TRBJ2-2	.	few	CASSYSTGELFF	TGTGCCAGCAGCTACAGCACCGGGGAGCTGTTTTTT
TRBV19	TRBJ2-7	.	.	CASSILGTASHEQYF	TGTGCCAGTAGTATTTTAGGGACGGCTTCCCACGAGCAGTACTTC
TRBV7-6	TRBJ2-1	.	large	CASSRSSYNEQFF	TGTGCCAGCAGTAGGTCCTCCTACAATGAGCAGTTCTTC
TRBV2	TRBJ2-5	TRBD2	.	CASHVGREDLGTQYF	TGTGCCAGCCACGTAGGGCGGGAGGATTTAGGGACCCAGTACTTC